Presented here are 10 T cell receptor beta chains from one specimen sequenced in a study of blood T cells in healthy people across ages. Combining a sample-barcoded 5' primer with a J-beta primer mix, a second PCR ran for roughly 7 to 11 cycles. One entry per CDR3 protein results from TCRdb running MiXCR on the 5' RACE reads. The table has 540,000 or so distinct CDR3 sequences, roughly 29% seen once; the top ten hold less than 20%. Sequencing was performed on blood. Receptors originate from a woman in her 70s in good health.

The chain has TRBV5-1 and TRBJ1-1; D is possibly TRBD1 (5 bases). This CDR3 comprises 14 residues. The V gene lost 2 bases and the J gene lost 0 bases, with 8 bases spanning the gap. The V gene's germline CDR1 is SGHRS and CDR2 YFSETQ. Written as DNA, the CDR3 is TGCGCCAGCAGCTTAGGGGCCATGAACACTGAAGCTTTCTTT. It codes for CASSLGAMNTEAFF.

The chain uses TRBV12-5 and TRBJ2-1; possible D gene TRBD2, 6 bases. The V end was cut by 2 bases, the J end by 8 bases, with 13 bases between. CDR3 length equals 14 residues. Germline CDR1 and CDR2: LGHNT and FRNRAP. The CDR3 sequence is CASGLSGGGHEQFF. CDR3 sequence (DNA): TGTGCTAGTGGTTTGTCGGGTGGAGGGCATGAGCAGTTCTTC. Variable domain in full (rest from reference TRBV12-5 and TRBJ2-1): DARVTQTPRHKVTEMGQEVTMRCQPILGHNTVFWYRQTMMQGLELLAYFRNRAPLDDSGMPKDRFSAEMPDATLATLKIQPSEPRDSAVYFCASGLSGGGHEQFFGPGTRLTVL.

This chain's CDR3 is CASLGTGTANTEAFF. As DNA, the CDR3 is TGTGCCAGCTTGGGGACCGGGACAGCGAACACTGAAGCTTTCTTT. This chain joins TRBV6-5 and TRBJ1-1, with 7 positions matching TRBD1. The CDR3 has 15 residues. J lost 1 base, V lost 8 bases, and 10 bases had no gene match. CDR1 is MNHEY, CDR2 SVGAGI, per germline.

Notes on this clonotype: Germline and junction disagree at one end, which may indicate a read error. CDR3 amino acids: CASSIGTPTGELFF. CDR3 DNA: TGCGCCAGCAGTATTGGGACACCAACCGGGGAGCTGTTTTTT. The J gene is TRBJ2-2, the V gene TRBV12-3 or TRBV12-4; possible D gene TRBD1, 6 bases. The CDR3 runs to 14 residues.

This chain connects TRBV5-1 to TRBJ1-6; D is perhaps TRBD1 (5 bases). Germline V CDR1 and CDR2: SGHRS, YFSETQ. Trimming stripped 5 bases from V and 7 bases from J, with 19 bases between. This CDR3 is 16 amino acids long. CDR3 in amino acids: CASRLDQGRSNSPLHF. CDR3 DNA: TGCGCCAGCAGATTAGACCAGGGACGGTCGAATTCACCCCTCCACTTT.

This clonotype appeared a few times. The chain couples TRBV6-5 to TRBJ1-2; 9 nucleotides line up with TRBD1. Germline CDR1 MNHEY, CDR2 SVGAGI. The ends lost 4 bases at V and 8 bases at J; junction bases unmatched: 11. There are 15 residues in the CDR3. In DNA form, the CDR3 reads TGTGCCAGCAGTTTCTTCGGGACAGGGATTCGGGGCTACACCTTC. Translated, it gives CASSFFGTGIRGYTF.

This clonotype was seen a few times. The rearrangement joins TRBV27 to TRBJ2-6; the match to TRBD1 covers 8 bases. This CDR3 region has 19 residues. V dropped 3 bases and J dropped 0; count of bases not matched to a gene: 10. CDR1 MNHEY and CDR2 SMNVEV come from the germline V gene (reference sequence). In DNA form, the CDR3 reads TGTGCCAGCAGTTTCGACAGGGGACTTCTTAGCTCTGGGGCCAACGTCCTGACTTTC. The encoded protein is CASSFDRGLLSSGANVLTF.

This clonotype occurred a few times. This chain joins TRBV11-3 and TRBJ1-1; tentative D call: TRBD1 (6 bases). V dropped 8 bases and J dropped 3 bases, with 13 bases sitting between them. This CDR3 contains 13 residues. The germline V gene encodes CDR1 SGHNT and CDR2 YENEEA. Here the CDR3 reads CASRVAGDTEAFF. CDR3 DNA sequence: TGTGCCAGCCGGGTCGCAGGGGACACTGAAGCTTTCTTT.

J is TRBJ1-3 and V is TRBV6-5; 8 bases agree with TRBD1. The CDR3 contains 16 residues. From germline, CDR1 is MNHEY and CDR2 SVGAGI. With 0 bases clipped from V and 5 bases from J, the junction kept 6 bases outside the gene matches. The CDR3: CASSYSDRVDRNTIYF. The CDR3 bases are TGTGCCAGCAGTTACTCGGACAGGGTGGACAGAAACACCATATATTTT.

This clonotype was picked up a small number of times. This CDR3 reads CASSYRTDRGMNTEAFF. The CDR3 coding sequence is TGTGCCAGCAGTTATCGCACCGACAGGGGAATGAACACTGAAGCTTTCTTT. The chain links TRBV6-2 or TRBV6-3 to TRBJ1-1, with 8 bases aligning to TRBD1. The ends lost 3 bases at V and 0 bases at J; junction bases unmatched: 9. The CDR3 extends over 17 amino acids. Looked up from germline, CDR1 is MNHEY and CDR2 is SVGEGT.